The rows below give T cell receptor beta chains drawn from one sample of a study of CD8 T cells in ankylosing spondylitis. TCRdb re-derived calls from the 5' RACE reads in MiXCR, one entry per CDR3 protein. Of around 180,000 distinct CDR3 sequences in the sample, 18% were seen once. The sequencing sample was made of blood, either unsorted or a sorted T cell fraction (not recorded which). All receptors derive from a male donor between 5 and 29 years old with ankylosing spondylitis or in good health (not recorded which). Both conserved end residues are part of each CDR3. D genes are given only for firm matches. Size tells how often a clone was seen (once, few, many) or the class of an expanded clone, and some rows leave it out.

>TRBJ2-1|TRBV6-5|many|.
CAAQGPDNEQFF
TGTGCCGCCCAAGGCCCGGATAATGAGCAGTTCTTC
>TRBJ2-3|TRBV5-1|many|TRBD2
CASSFSGWEDTQYF
TGCGCCAGCAGCTTTAGCGGGTGGGAAGATACGCAGTATTTT
>TRBJ2-1|TRBV12-3/TRBV12-4|.|TRBD2
CASRGRLAGNNEQFF
TGTGCCAGCAGGGGGAGACTAGCGGGAAATAATGAGCAGTTCTTC
>TRBJ2-1|TRBV24-1|many|.
CATSDRSKNDEQFF
TGTGCCACCAGTGATCGGTCTAAGAACGATGAGCAGTTCTTC
>TRBJ2-7|TRBV29-1|once|.
CSGGWVSYEQYF
TGCAGCGGAGGTTGGGTCTCCTACGAGCAGTACTTC
>TRBJ2-7|TRBV7-2|once|TRBD2
CASSLVLAGAHEQYF
TGTGCCAGCAGCTTAGTTCTGGCGGGAGCTCACGAGCAGTACTTC
>TRBJ2-1|TRBV5-8|many|.
CASSSSPNNEQFF
TGTGCCAGCAGCTCCTCCCCCAACAATGAGCAGTTCTTC
>TRBJ2-3|TRBV11-3|many|.
CASSLVGQRDTQYF
TGTGCCAGCAGCTTAGTTGGACAACGGGATACGCAGTATTTT
>TRBJ2-3|TRBV6-2/TRBV6-3|few|TRBD1
CASRWGTGFVDTQYF
TGTGCCAGCAGATGGGGGACAGGGTTTGTAGATACGCAGTATTTT
>TRBJ2-4|TRBV5-3|once|.
CARTMGIAKNIQYF
TGTGCCAGAACCATGGGGATAGCCAAAAACATTCAGTACTTC
>TRBJ1-2|TRBV12-3/TRBV12-4|many|.
CASSSLGGGDYTF
TGTGCCAGCAGTTCCCTAGGAGGGGGGGACTACACCTTC
>TRBJ1-4|TRBV20-1|many|TRBD1
CSARVYRGNEKLFF
TGCAGTGCTAGAGTTTACAGGGGGAATGAAAAACTGTTTTTT
>TRBJ2-1|TRBV20-1|many|.
CSARVEGDEQFF
TGCAGTGCCAGAGTTGAGGGCGATGAGCAGTTCTTC
>TRBJ2-2|TRBV6-2/TRBV6-3|many|TRBD2
CASSSWTSGNTGELFF
TGTGCCAGCAGTTCCTGGACTAGCGGGAACACCGGGGAGCTGTTTTTT
>TRBJ1-1|TRBV9|many|TRBD1
CASSVALTGAEAFF
TGTGCCAGCAGCGTAGCGCTGACAGGGGCTGAAGCTTTCTTT
>TRBJ2-7|TRBV7-8|once|.
CASSLDRALNEQYF
TGTGCCAGCAGCTTAGATCGGGCGCTCAACGAGCAGTACTTC
>TRBJ2-7|TRBV20-1|many|.
CSARDLHGSGAAYEQYF
TGCAGTGCTAGAGATCTTCATGGTAGCGGAGCAGCCTACGAGCAGTACTTC
>TRBJ1-5|TRBV12-3/TRBV12-4|many|.
CASSRQPSNQPQHF
TGTGCCAGCAGTCGACAGCCTAGCAATCAGCCCCAGCATTTT
>TRBJ2-3|TRBV12-3/TRBV12-4|many|TRBD2
CASTPGPAGSTDTQYF
TGTGCCAGCACTCCCGGGCCAGCGGGAAGCACAGATACGCAGTATTTT
>TRBJ1-1|TRBV20-1|many|.
CSARVGGGNTEAFF
TGCAGTGCTAGAGTAGGGGGGGGAAACACTGAAGCTTTCTTT
>TRBJ1-5|TRBV29-1|few|.
CSVGGENQPQHF
TGCAGCGTTGGCGGGGAAAATCAGCCCCAGCATTTT
>TRBJ1-2|TRBV29-1|.|.
CSVRDYGYTF
TGCAGCGTACGGGATTATGGCTACACCTTC
>TRBJ1-5|TRBV19|.|.
CARGRSNQPQHF
TGTGCCAGAGGACGGAGCAATCAGCCCCAGCATTTT
>TRBJ2-3|TRBV29-1|many|.
CSVAGTDTQYF
TGCAGCGTTGCGGGCACAGATACGCAGTATTTT
>TRBJ2-3|TRBV19|many|.
CASGTGPIRGDTQYF
TGTGCCAGTGGTACCGGTCCCATAAGGGGTGATACGCAGTATTTT
>TRBJ2-7|TRBV7-2|many|TRBD1
CASSRQGASYEQYF
TGTGCCAGCAGCCGACAGGGGGCTTCCTACGAGCAGTACTTC
>TRBJ2-1|TRBV7-9|.|.
CASSTERYPQFF
TGTGCCAGCAGCACCGAACGGTACCCCCAGTTCTTC
>TRBJ2-1|TRBV19|many|.
CASRTQGGLYNEQFF
TGTGCCAGTAGGACACAGGGAGGCCTCTACAATGAGCAGTTCTTC
>TRBJ2-1|TRBV18|few|.
CASSPNRASSYNEQFF
TGTGCCAGCTCACCGAACAGGGCAAGCTCCTACAATGAGCAGTTCTTC
>TRBJ1-2|TRBV11-2|many|.
CASSRTAGYGYTF
TGTGCCAGCAGCCGGACAGCTGGCTATGGCTACACCTTC
>TRBJ2-1|TRBV6-5|.|TRBD1
CASSYGTGGGYNEQFF
TGTGCCAGCAGTTACGGGACAGGGGGCGGATACAATGAGCAGTTCTTC
>TRBJ2-2|TRBV29-1|many|.
CSVGPNTGELFF
TGCAGTGTCGGACCAAACACCGGGGAGCTGTTTTTT
>TRBJ2-7|TRBV6-6|few|.
CASKRGDYEQYF
TGTGCCAGCAAAAGAGGCGACTACGAGCAGTACTTC
>TRBJ2-5|TRBV15|many|.
CATSRDQFGTQYF
TGTGCCACCAGCAGAGATCAGTTCGGGACCCAGTACTTC
>TRBJ1-4|TRBV25-1|many|.
CASSVASFNEKLFF
TGTGCCAGCAGTGTTGCCAGTTTTAATGAAAAACTGTTTTTT
>TRBJ2-5|TRBV12-3/TRBV12-4|many|.
CASSRSGTNQETQYF
TGTGCCAGCAGTCGATCCGGGACAAATCAAGAGACCCAGTACTTC
>TRBJ1-6|TRBV20-1|many|.
CSAGGSSSYNSPLHF
TGCAGTGCCGGGGGGTCGAGCTCCTATAATTCACCCCTCCACTTT
>TRBJ2-2|TRBV7-8|many|TRBD2
CASSGGLAGVVGELFF
TGTGCCAGCAGCGGAGGACTAGCGGGAGTGGTCGGGGAGCTGTTTTTT
>TRBJ1-2|TRBV6-1|many|.
CASGDGNFHGYTF
TGTGCCAGCGGCGACGGGAACTTCCATGGCTACACCTTC